This note documents a single T cell receptor beta chain sequence. This record comes from a study of Graves' ophthalmopathy and Graves' hyperthyroidism. There are 15 residues in the CDR3. Germline values: CDR1 SGHDN, CDR2 FVKESK. V lost 4 bases and J lost 2; bases outside the gene matches: 8. RNA transcripts provided the template for amplifying TCR beta CDR3 regions. HTBI-primed first-round RT-PCR preceded second-round multiplex PCR. TCRdb ran MiXCR on the multiplex PCR reads and lists one entry per CDR3 protein. Among around 1.1 million distinct CDR3 sequences, less than 45% were seen once, and the ten largest hold 11%. If patients had other autoimmune diseases, uncontrolled infections, pregnancy or lactation, they were excluded.

Sequencing used peripheral blood or thyroid tissue (not recorded which). This receptor was obtained from an adult man with Graves' hyperthyroidism. The V gene is TRBV14, the J gene TRBJ2-7, with 7 bases identical to TRBD1. The CDR3 bases are TGTGCCAGCAGCCGCTCCGGGACAGAGACCTACGAGCAGTACTTC. This encodes CASSRSGTETYEQYF.